The T cell receptor (beta chain) described here comes from a study of shared clonotypes between healthy human individuals. For the study at large: There were three CD4 naive, three CD4 memory, two CD8 naive and one CD8 memory plates per donor. Overall study results and limits: Among donors, clonotype sharing was expected to be affected by sequencing depth.

Only CD45RO-negative cells positively selected for CCR7 counted as naive CD8 cells, so terminally differentiated effector memory CD45RA+ cells were excluded. Unmatched junction bases numbered 5, after V lost 4 bases and J lost 6 bases. Germline assignment: CDR1 SGHNT and CDR2 YYREEE (reference sequence). The CDR3 loop spans 14 amino acids. The repertoire was sequenced with immunoSEQ multiplex PCR; TCRdb's copy has only in-frame clones and lacks some. Among over 750,000 clones listed, around 96% were seen once. As for this clone: No antigen is known for it.

The receptor was isolated from a man aged 25 to 40 in good health. The sample was naive CD8+ T cells sorted from blood. The chain employs TRBV5-4 and TRBJ1-5; 9 nucleotides match TRBD1. CDR3 protein: CASSRGTGRQPQHF. CDR3 coding DNA: TGTGCCAGCAGCCGTGGGACAGGGCGTCAGCCCCAGCATTTT.